The subject of this entry is one T cell receptor beta chain. Its antigen remains unknown. Measured with immunoSEQ multiplex PCR; TCRdb has only the in-frame clones, and not every one. The table shows about 43,000 clones, with approximately 86% occurring only once. The data are from a study of OX40 agonist ivuxolimab in advanced cancers. Overall study context: Age averaged around 60 years (range about 23 to 80), and around 87% were male. Therapy given before enrollment (anti-PD-1, anti-PD-L1 or anti-CTLA-4) was allowed, and 40% had some.

Study-level findings and limits: Normalized T-cell clonal expansion was also low in some nonresponders. At 0.1 to 3.0 mg/kg, clonal expansion of CD4+ and CD8+ blood T cells had occurred by week 6.

Trimming took off 2 bases at V and 3 bases at J, with 13 bases between the two ends. CDR1 and CDR2 from the germline V gene are SEHNR and FQNEAQ (reference sequence). This CDR3 comprises 15 residues. This chain connects TRBV7-9 to TRBJ1-1, with no clear D. This clonotype originated in an adult with an advanced solid tumor such as melanoma, head and neck, liver or kidney cancer. The sequencing here drew on CD4+ or CD8+ T cells sorted from blood, taken in a trial of the OX40 agonist ivuxolimab. The CDR3 DNA is TGTGCCAGCAGCTTATATGAGGGTCTGGACACTGAAGCTTTCTTT. This codes for CASSLYEGLDTEAFF.